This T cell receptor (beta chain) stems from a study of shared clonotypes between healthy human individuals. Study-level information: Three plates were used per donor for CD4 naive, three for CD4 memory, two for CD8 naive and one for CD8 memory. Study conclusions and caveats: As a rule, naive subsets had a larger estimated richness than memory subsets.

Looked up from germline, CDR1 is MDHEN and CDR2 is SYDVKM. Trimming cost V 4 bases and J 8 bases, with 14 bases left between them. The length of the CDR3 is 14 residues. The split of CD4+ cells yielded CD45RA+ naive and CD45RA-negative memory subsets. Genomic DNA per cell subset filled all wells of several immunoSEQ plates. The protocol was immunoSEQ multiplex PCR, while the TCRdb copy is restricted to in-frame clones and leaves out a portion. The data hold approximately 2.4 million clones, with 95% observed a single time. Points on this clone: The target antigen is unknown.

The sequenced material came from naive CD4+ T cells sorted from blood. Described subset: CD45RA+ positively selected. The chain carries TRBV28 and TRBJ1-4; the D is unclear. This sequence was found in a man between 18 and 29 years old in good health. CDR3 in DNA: TGTGCCAGCAGTTCGGACCGACGAGGGGAAAAACTGTTTTTT. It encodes CASSSDRRGEKLFF.